The clone carrying this TCR beta chain was recorded many times. This record comes from a study of Graves' ophthalmopathy and Graves' hyperthyroidism. Study as a whole: Samples of peripheral blood were obtained at initial diagnosis, prior to treatment of any kind.

The stable label applied to hyperthyroidism with no ophthalmopathy within 18 months of follow-up. 10 ml of fresh blood yielded the PBMCs by density gradient. The length of the CDR3 is 14 residues. Germline V gives CDR1 MNHEY, CDR2 SVGEGT. V was cut by 0 bases and J by 6 bases, with 11 bases left in between. The sequenced template was RNA, covering the TCR beta CDR3 region. HTBI primers were employed in first-round RT-PCR, then a second-round multiplex PCR followed. One entry per CDR3 protein, called by TCRdb with MiXCR from the multiplex PCR reads. Of about 620,000 distinct CDR3 sequences in the sample, about a fifth were seen once.

The rearrangement joins TRBV6-2 or TRBV6-3 to TRBJ1-2, with D perhaps TRBD1 (5 bases). The clonotype comes from a woman between 18 and 29 years old with stable Graves' hyperthyroidism. Some clones in this sample may be carry-over from other donors' samples. Sequenced: peripheral blood. CDR3: CASSYSQRGDGYTF. The CDR3 DNA sequence: TGTGCCAGCAGTTACTCGCAGAGGGGAGATGGCTACACCTTC.